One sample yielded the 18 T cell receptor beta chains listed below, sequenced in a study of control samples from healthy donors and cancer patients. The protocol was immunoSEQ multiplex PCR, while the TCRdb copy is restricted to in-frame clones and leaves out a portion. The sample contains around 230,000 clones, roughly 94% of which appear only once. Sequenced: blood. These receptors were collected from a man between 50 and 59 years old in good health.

The CDR3 sequence is CASSATTATNEKLFF. Written as DNA, the CDR3 is TGTGCCAGCAGCGCAACCACGGCAACTAATGAAAAACTGTTTTTT. The V gene is TRBV9, the J gene TRBJ1-4; D is uncertain. Germline CDR1 is SGDLS and CDR2 is YYNGEE. The CDR3 is made up of 15 amino acids. The ends were cut back, 3 bases at V and 0 bases at J, with 9 bases in the middle.

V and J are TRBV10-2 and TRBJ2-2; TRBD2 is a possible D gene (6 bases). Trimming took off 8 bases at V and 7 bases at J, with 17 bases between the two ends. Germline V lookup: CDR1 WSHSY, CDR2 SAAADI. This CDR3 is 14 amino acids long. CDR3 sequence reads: CASSPSSGDGELFF. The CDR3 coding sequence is TGCGCCAGCTCCCCATCCTCGGGAGACGGGGAGCTGTTTTTT.

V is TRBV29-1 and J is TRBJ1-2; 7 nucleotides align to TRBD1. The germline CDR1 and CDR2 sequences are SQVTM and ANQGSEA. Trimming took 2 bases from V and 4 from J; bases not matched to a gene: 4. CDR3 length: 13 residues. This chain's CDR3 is CSVESGTAYGYTF. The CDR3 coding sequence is TGCAGCGTTGAATCCGGGACAGCCTATGGCTACACCTTC. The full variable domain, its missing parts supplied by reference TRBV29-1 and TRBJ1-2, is SAVISQKPSRDICQRGTSLTIQCQVDSQVTMMFWYRQQPGQSLTLIATANQGSEATYESGFVIDKFPISRPNLTFSTLTVSNMSPEDSSIYLCSVESGTAYGYTFGSGTRLTVV.

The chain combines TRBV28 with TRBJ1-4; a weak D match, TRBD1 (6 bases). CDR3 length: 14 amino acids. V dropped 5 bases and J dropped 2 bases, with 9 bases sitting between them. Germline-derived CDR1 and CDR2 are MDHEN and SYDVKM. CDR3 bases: TGTGCCAGCAGTATAACAGGGACTAATGAAAAACTGTTTTTT. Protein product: CASSITGTNEKLFF.

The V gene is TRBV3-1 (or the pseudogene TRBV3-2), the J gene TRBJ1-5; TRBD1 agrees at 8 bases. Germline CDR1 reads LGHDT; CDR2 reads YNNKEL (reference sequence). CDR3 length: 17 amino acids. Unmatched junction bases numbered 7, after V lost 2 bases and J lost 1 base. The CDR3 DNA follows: TGTGCCAGCAGCCAACAGGGGGCAGGATACAGCAATCAGCCCCAGCATTTT. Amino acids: CASSQQGAGYSNQPQHF.

The CDR3 reads CASSPQGQGTDTQYF. The CDR3 DNA follows: TGTGCCAGCTCACCACAGGGACAGGGGACAGATACGCAGTATTTT. The rearrangement uses TRBV18 and TRBJ2-3; TRBD1 matches at 10 bases. The J segment lost 3 bases and the V segment lost 1 base, leaving 1 base of the junction unmatched. Germline values: CDR1 KGHSH, CDR2 LQKENI. The CDR3 length is 15 residues.

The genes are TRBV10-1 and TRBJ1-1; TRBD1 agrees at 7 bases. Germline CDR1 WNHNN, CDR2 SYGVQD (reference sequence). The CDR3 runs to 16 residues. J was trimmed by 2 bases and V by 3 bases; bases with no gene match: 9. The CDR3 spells CASSDYRGRGNTEAFF. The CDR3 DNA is TGCGCCAGCAGTGACTACAGGGGTCGGGGAAACACTGAAGCTTTCTTT.

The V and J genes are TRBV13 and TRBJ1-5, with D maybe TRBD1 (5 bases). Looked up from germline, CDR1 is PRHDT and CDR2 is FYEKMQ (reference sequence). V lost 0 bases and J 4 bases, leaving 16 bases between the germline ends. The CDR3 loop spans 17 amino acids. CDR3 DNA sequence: TGTGCCAGCAGCTTAGGCCCCCCTGGGGACGCGAATCAGCCCCAGCATTTT. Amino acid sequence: CASSLGPPGDANQPQHF.

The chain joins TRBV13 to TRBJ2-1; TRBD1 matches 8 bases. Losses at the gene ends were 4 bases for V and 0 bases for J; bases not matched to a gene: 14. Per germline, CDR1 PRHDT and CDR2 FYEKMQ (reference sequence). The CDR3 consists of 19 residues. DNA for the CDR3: TGTGCCAGCAGCTCCCTCCCAGGGGGCCCATATAGCTCCTACAATGAGCAGTTCTTC. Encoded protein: CASSSLPGGPYSSYNEQFF.

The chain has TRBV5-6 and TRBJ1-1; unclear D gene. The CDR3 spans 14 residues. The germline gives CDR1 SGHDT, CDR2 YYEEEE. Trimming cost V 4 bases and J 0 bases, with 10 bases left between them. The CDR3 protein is CASSPQRLNTEAFF. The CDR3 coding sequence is TGTGCCAGCAGCCCTCAACGACTGAACACTGAAGCTTTCTTT.

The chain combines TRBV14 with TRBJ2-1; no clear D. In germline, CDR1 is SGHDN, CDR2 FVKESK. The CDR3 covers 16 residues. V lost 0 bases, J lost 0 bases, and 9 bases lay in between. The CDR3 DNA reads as TGTGCCAGCAGCCAAGACGCCTCTGACTCCTACAATGAGCAGTTCTTC. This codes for CASSQDASDSYNEQFF.

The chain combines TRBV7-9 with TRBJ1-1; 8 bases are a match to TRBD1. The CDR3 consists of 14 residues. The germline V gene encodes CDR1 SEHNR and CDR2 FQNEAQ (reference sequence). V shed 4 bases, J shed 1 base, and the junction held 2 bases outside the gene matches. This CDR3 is CASSSGQANTEAFF. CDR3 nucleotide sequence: TGTGCCAGCAGCTCGGGACAGGCGAACACTGAAGCTTTCTTT.

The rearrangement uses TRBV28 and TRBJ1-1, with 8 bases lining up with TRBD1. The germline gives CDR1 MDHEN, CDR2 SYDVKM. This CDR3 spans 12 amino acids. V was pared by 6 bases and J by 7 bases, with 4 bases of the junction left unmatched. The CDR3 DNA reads TGTGCCAGCAGCCAGGACAGGGATGAAGCTTTCTTT. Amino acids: CASSQDRDEAFF.

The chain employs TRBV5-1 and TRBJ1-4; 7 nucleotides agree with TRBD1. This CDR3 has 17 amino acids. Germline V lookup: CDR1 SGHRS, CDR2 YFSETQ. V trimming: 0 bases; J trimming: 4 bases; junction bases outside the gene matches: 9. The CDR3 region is CASSLAVGTGDNEKLFF. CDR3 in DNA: TGCGCCAGCAGCTTGGCCGTGGGAACAGGGGATAATGAAAAACTGTTTTTT.

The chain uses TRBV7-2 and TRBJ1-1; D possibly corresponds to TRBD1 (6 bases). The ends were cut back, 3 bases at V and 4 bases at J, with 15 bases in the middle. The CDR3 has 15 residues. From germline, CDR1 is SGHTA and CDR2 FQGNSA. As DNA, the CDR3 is TGTGCCAGCAGCTTCTCGGGGGGCTCGGGCACTGAAGCTTTCTTT. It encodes CASSFSGGSGTEAFF. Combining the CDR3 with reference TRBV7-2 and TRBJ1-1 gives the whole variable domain GAGVSQSPSNKVTEKGKDVELRCDPISGHTALYWYRQSLGQGLEFLIYFQGNSAPDKSGLPSDRFSAERTGGSVSTLTIQRTQQEDSAVYLCASSFSGGSGTEAFFGQGTRLTVV.

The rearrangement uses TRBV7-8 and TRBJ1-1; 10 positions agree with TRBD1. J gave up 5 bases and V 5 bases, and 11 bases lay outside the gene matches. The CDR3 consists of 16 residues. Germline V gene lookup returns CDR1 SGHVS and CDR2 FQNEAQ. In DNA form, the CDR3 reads TGTGCCAGCAGCCGCTGGGACAGGGGAATGGGAACTGAAGCTTTCTTT. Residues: CASSRWDRGMGTEAFF.

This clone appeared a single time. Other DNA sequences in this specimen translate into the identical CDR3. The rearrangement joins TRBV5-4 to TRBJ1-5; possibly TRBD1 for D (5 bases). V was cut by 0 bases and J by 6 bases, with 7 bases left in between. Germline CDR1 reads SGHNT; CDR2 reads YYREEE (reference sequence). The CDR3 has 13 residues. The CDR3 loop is CASSLGGGQPQHF. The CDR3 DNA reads TGTGCCAGCAGCTTGGGCGGGGGTCAGCCCCAGCATTTT.

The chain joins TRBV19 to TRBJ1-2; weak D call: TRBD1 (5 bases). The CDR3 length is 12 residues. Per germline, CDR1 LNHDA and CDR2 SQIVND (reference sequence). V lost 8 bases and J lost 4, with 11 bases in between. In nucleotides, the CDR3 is TGTGCCAGTGGGAGGCAGGGCTATGGCTACACCTTC. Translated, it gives CASGRQGYGYTF.